This is a list of T cell receptor beta chains from one sample in a study of cytomegalovirus exposure and HLA in healthy donors. The protocol was immunoSEQ multiplex PCR, while the TCRdb copy is restricted to in-frame clones and leaves out a portion. The sample yields about 200,000 clones, 81% seen once. Sequencing was carried out using PBMCs. The receptors derive from a woman aged 25 to 39 in good health and CMV-seronegative. The CDR3 runs from the conserved cysteine through the conserved F or W. Each record gives: D gene, V gene, J gene, clone size, CDR3 DNA, CDR3 protein. A D gene is named only where the DNA matches it firmly. A row's size may be missing; if present it is once, few, many or a size class.

NA	TRBV10-2	TRBJ1-4	NA	TGCGCCAGCGGGGCGACACCTGGTGGGGAAAAACTGTTTTTT	CASGATPGGEKLFF
NA	TRBV6-1	TRBJ1-1	NA	TGTGCCAGCAGCGTCACTTGGGAGATGAACACTGAAGCTTTCTTT	CASSVTWEMNTEAFF
TRBD1	TRBV7-6	TRBJ2-2	NA	TGTGCCAGCAGCGGACAGGGACAGTCCCCCGGGGAGCTGTTTTTT	CASSGQGQSPGELFF
NA	TRBV30	TRBJ1-5	once	TGTGCCTGGAGTGCCTACAATCAGCCCCAGCATTTT	CAWSAYNQPQHF
TRBD1	TRBV25-1	TRBJ1-2	NA	TGTGCCAGTAAGGGACAGAACTATGGCTACACCTTC	CASKGQNYGYTF
TRBD1	TRBV6-1	TRBJ1-3	NA	TGTGCCAGCAGGGAGGACAGGGGGACAGGAAACACCATATATTTT	CASREDRGTGNTIYF
NA	TRBV2	TRBJ1-1	NA	TGTGCCAGCTTATATGGGTGGAGGACTGAAGCTTTCTTT	CASLYGWRTEAFF
NA	TRBV5-1	TRBJ2-3	once	TGCGCCAGCAGCTTGTCCTCCACAGATACGCAGTATTTT	CASSLSSTDTQYF
TRBD1	TRBV6-1	TRBJ2-7	NA	TGTGCCAGCAGTATCCGGGACAGGGGCTTAGACGAGCAGTACTTC	CASSIRDRGLDEQYF
TRBD2	TRBV5-1	TRBJ2-2	NA	TGCGCCAGCAGAATGGCGGGATTAGCGGGGATCGGGGAGCTGTTTTTT	CASRMAGLAGIGELFF
TRBD2	TRBV4-1	TRBJ2-7	NA	TGCGCCAGCAGCGCCCGCCCGAGGTCTAGCGGGGGGGCGTACGAGCAGTACTTC	CASSARPRSSGGAYEQYF
NA	TRBV5-1	TRBJ2-7	NA	TGCGCCAGCAGCAACGGACAAGGAGCCTACGAGCAGTACTTC	CASSNGQGAYEQYF
NA	TRBV25-1	TRBJ1-2	many	TGTGCCAGCTCGCCGGCTAACTATGGCTACACCTTC	CASSPANYGYTF
TRBD2	TRBV30	TRBJ2-1	NA	TGTGCCTGGAGTGTAGCTAGCGGGGGGGCCTATGAGCAGTTCTTC	CAWSVASGGAYEQFF
NA	TRBV30	TRBJ1-5	NA	TGTGCCTGGAGGCGGCCTGCTCAGGGTCAGCCCCAGCATTTT	CAWRRPAQGQPQHF
TRBD1	TRBV11-2	TRBJ1-4	NA	TGTGCCAGCAGCTCGACACAGGGGAATGAAAAACTGTTTTTT	CASSSTQGNEKLFF
TRBD1	TRBV27	TRBJ1-4	NA	TGTGCCAGCACACCTTACCACTTCTACCGGGACAGGGTCTGGAAACTGTTTTTT	CASTPYHFYRDRVWKLFF